This T cell receptor beta chain derives from a study of beta chain features in type 1 diabetes. Cells sorted by CD45RO/CCR7/CD25/CD127/CD95/CD27 comprised CD4+ naive, central memory, regulatory and stem cell-like memory cells. This clone occurred once. No antigen is known for it. This CDR3 comprises 13 residues. Germline loops: CDR1 MNHNY, CDR2 SVGAGI (reference sequence). The V and J ends lost 6 bases and 3 bases, in that order; junction bases with no gene match: 1. Study-level findings and limits: A closer apparent resemblance between naive, central memory and Treg TCRB repertoires was seen in patients than in healthy donors. Any role of HLA type in TCRB rearrangement remained unresolved here. There was a moderate but significant shortening of TCRB CDR3s in all four CD4+ subsets of Type 1 diabetes patients.

Every isolated RNA sample was fully reverse transcribed, so sequencing captured expressed TCRB transcripts. Profiling relied on immunoSEQ multiplex PCR, and the TCRdb table lists in-frame clones only, not all of them. The sample holds some 640,000 clones, around 15% seen once. The specimen was naive CD4+ T cells from blood. This chain joins TRBV6-6 and TRBJ2-7; 11 bases map to TRBD2. The receptor's source is a man aged 18 to 29 with type 1 diabetes. This chain's CDR3 is CASSGTSGYEQYF. Here the CDR3 DNA reads TGTGCCAGCAGCGGGACTAGCGGCTACGAGCAGTACTTC.